A selection of T cell receptor beta chains follows, all from one sample in a study of cytomegalovirus exposure and HLA in healthy donors. Profiling relied on immunoSEQ multiplex PCR, and the TCRdb table lists in-frame clones only, not all of them. Found here are approximately 170,000 clones, over 70% of them singletons; the top ten hold 1.6%. The sequenced sample was PBMCs. The receptors derive from a woman younger than 30 in good health and CMV-seronegative. Both conserved end residues are part of each CDR3. The D gene is left open where the match is weak. The size field is filled for only some rows; it gives once, few, many or a size class.

TRBJ1-2 | - | TRBD1 | TRBV5-1 | TGCGCCAGCAGCTTGGGAGGGGGCGCAGGGTATGGCTACACCTTC | CASSLGGGAGYGYTF
TRBJ2-7 | - | - | TRBV15 | TGTGCCACCAGCAGAGATCAGTACAAGAACGAGCAGTACTTC | CATSRDQYKNEQYF
TRBJ1-1 | few | - | TRBV9 | TGTGCCAGCAGCTTACCCGGGAACACTGAAGCTTTCTTT | CASSLPGNTEAFF
TRBJ2-1 | - | TRBD2 | TRBV4-3 | TGCGCCAGCAGCCAAGGTAGCGGGAGCACCTACAATGAGCAGTTCTTC | CASSQGSGSTYNEQFF
TRBJ1-2 | - | - | TRBV5-1 | TGCGCCAGCAGCTTGGGGGGCCGGGGCTACACCTTC | CASSLGGRGYTF
TRBJ1-2 | - | - | TRBV29-1 | TGCAGCGTTGAGGTGGGGCAGGGCTACACCTTC | CSVEVGQGYTF
TRBJ2-7 | - | TRBD1 | TRBV28 | TGTGCCAGCATGCCGGGGGGACAGGGGTTTGGCTACGAGCAGTACTTC | CASMPGGQGFGYEQYF
TRBJ2-7 | - | - | TRBV5-1 | TGCGCCAGCAGCCTGATCTCCGGCGAGCAGTACTTC | CASSLISGEQYF
TRBJ2-1 | - | - | TRBV9 | TGTGCCAGCAGCCCGACGGGGGTTACCTACAATGAGCAGTTCTTC | CASSPTGVTYNEQFF
TRBJ2-7 | once | - | TRBV29-1 | TGCAGCGTTGGGGACTCCTCCTACGAGCAGTACTTC | CSVGDSSYEQYF
TRBJ2-5 | - | - | TRBV7-7 | TGTGCCAGCAGCTCCCAGGGCCTGCGGGAGACCCAGTACTTC | CASSSQGLRETQYF
TRBJ1-1 | - | TRBD1 | TRBV28 | TGTGCCAGCAGTTTACCTCGACAGGGTACCACTGAAGCTTTCTTT | CASSLPRQGTTEAFF
TRBJ1-2 | - | TRBD1 | TRBV19 | TGTGCCAGTACCACGGGACAGGTATCCTATGGCTACACCTTC | CASTTGQVSYGYTF
TRBJ1-4 | few | TRBD1 | TRBV6-5 | TGTGCCAGCAGTTACAGGGACAGGGGGCTTGGAAAACTGTTTTTT | CASSYRDRGLGKLFF
TRBJ1-5 | - | TRBD1 | TRBV7-9 | TGTGCCAGCAGCACAGGGGATCAGCCCCAGCATTTT | CASSTGDQPQHF
TRBJ1-1 | - | - | TRBV7-2 | TGTGCCAGCAGCTCTGACAGGAGGAACACTGAAGCTTTCTTT | CASSSDRRNTEAFF
TRBJ2-5 | - | - | TRBV5-1 | TGCGCCAGCAGCTTGGTGTCGGGCGGGATAGGAGAGACCCAGTACTTC | CASSLVSGGIGETQYF
TRBJ2-3 | - | TRBD2 | TRBV5-1 | TGCGCCAGCCGAGAGACTAGCGGGGGGCCAGATACGCAGTATTTT | CASRETSGGPDTQYF
TRBJ2-2 | - | TRBD2 | TRBV9 | TGTGCCAGCAGCGCGGAGGGGACTAGCGGAACCGGGGAGCTGTTTTTT | CASSAEGTSGTGELFF
TRBJ1-1 | - | - | TRBV30 | TGTGCCTGGAGTGGCGAGCGGAACACTGAAGCTTTCTTT | CAWSGERNTEAFF
TRBJ2-2 | - | TRBD2 | TRBV9 | TGTGCCAGCAGCGTAGGGGGGAGGGTTCACACCGGGGAGCTGTTTTTT | CASSVGGRVHTGELFF
TRBJ2-1 | - | - | TRBV18 | TGTGCCAGCTCACCACCGGCGCGGACACACCCAGGCGGCGAGCAGTTCTTC | CASSPPARTHPGGEQFF
TRBJ1-1 | - | - | TRBV6-5 | TGTGCCAGCAGTCTCATTGAGGGTATCACTGAAGCTTTCTTT | CASSLIEGITEAFF
TRBJ2-3 | - | TRBD2 | TRBV6-1 | TGTGCCAGCAGTGAAGTGTGGACTAGCGGGCCGAGCACAGATACGCAGTATTTT | CASSEVWTSGPSTDTQYF
TRBJ2-6 | few | - | TRBV9 | TGTGCCAGCAGCGTAGACAGACCCATCTCTGGGGCCAACGTCCTGACTTTC | CASSVDRPISGANVLTF
TRBJ1-2 | - | - | TRBV25-1 | TGTGCCAGCAGTGAATATTTCGGCGGCCCCCTTGGCTACACCTTC | CASSEYFGGPLGYTF
TRBJ2-4 | - | - | TRBV29-1 | TGCAGCGTTGTGGAGGACGGTCAGTACTTC | CSVVEDGQYF
TRBJ1-1 | - | - | TRBV19 | TGTGCCAGTAGTACCCAGGGAGGCACTGAAGCTTTCTTT | CASSTQGGTEAFF
TRBJ1-6 | - | - | TRBV6-1 | TGTGCCAGCAGTGGCGAGAGCTCCTATAATTCACCCCTCCACTTT | CASSGESSYNSPLHF
TRBJ1-5 | - | TRBD1 | TRBV28 | TGTGCCAGCAGTTTCCCCGGGACAGTAATCAATCAGCCCCAGCATTTT | CASSFPGTVINQPQHF
TRBJ2-6 | - | - | TRBV4-1 | TGCGCCAGCAGCCAAGGTGCTTTTGCAGCTGGGGCCAACGTCCTGACTTTC | CASSQGAFAAGANVLTF
TRBJ1-5 | - | - | TRBV11-2 | TGTGCCAGCAGCTTACGCGGCAATCAGCCCCAGCATTTT | CASSLRGNQPQHF
TRBJ2-1 | - | TRBD1 | TRBV27 | TGTGCCAGCAGCGAATGGACAGGGGGCCGTGAGCAGTTCTTC | CASSEWTGGREQFF
TRBJ2-3 | - | - | TRBV4-3 | TGCGCCAGCAGCCACCGGGACAAATCGGATACGCAGTATTTT | CASSHRDKSDTQYF
TRBJ1-5 | few | TRBD1 | TRBV2 | TGTGCCAGCAGCTGGACAGGAATTAGCAATCAGCCCCAGCATTTT | CASSWTGISNQPQHF
TRBJ1-1 | - | - | TRBV5-5 | TGTGCCAGCAGCTTGGTTACAGGCATGAACACTGAAGCTTTCTTT | CASSLVTGMNTEAFF
TRBJ2-7 | - | - | TRBV5-4 | TGTGCCAGCAGCTCTATGGCGGACGAGCAGTACTTC | CASSSMADEQYF
TRBJ1-1 | - | - | TRBV27 | TGTGCCAGCAGTTCCCCGGTAGGGGCCGTATTGAACACTGAAGCTTTCTTT | CASSSPVGAVLNTEAFF
TRBJ2-3 | - | TRBD1 | TRBV14 | TGTGCCAGCAGCGGCTGGGACAGCGGCACAGATACGCAGTATTTT | CASSGWDSGTDTQYF
TRBJ2-5 | - | TRBD2 | TRBV10-1 | TGCGCCAGCTGCGGGACTAGCGGGGGGGCGAGAGAGACCCAGTACTTC | CASCGTSGGARETQYF
TRBJ1-5 | - | - | TRBV7-9 | TGTTCCAGCAGCGTCAAGGACAGCCATCAGCCCCAGCATTTT | CSSSVKDSHQPQHF
TRBJ2-4 | - | - | TRBV21-1 | TGTGCCAGCAGAGGGGTGATTGCGGGACTAGCGGGAGAGGAGGCCAAAAACATTCAGTACTTC | CASRGVIAGLAGEEAKNIQYF
TRBJ1-1 | - | TRBD1 | TRBV25-1 | TGTGCCAGCAGGGGGACAGTCATGAACACTGAAGCTTTCTTT | CASRGTVMNTEAFF
TRBJ2-7 | - | TRBD1 | TRBV6-6 | TGTGCCAGCAGTTACTCGACAGGGCGTTGGTACGAGCAGTACTTC | CASSYSTGRWYEQYF
TRBJ2-5 | - | TRBD2 | TRBV7-2 | TGTGCCAGCAGCCAGGGACTAGCGGGGGGGGAGACCCAGTACTTC | CASSQGLAGGETQYF
TRBJ2-3 | - | TRBD1 | TRBV27 | TGTGCCAGCAGTCCAGCGGGACAGGGGAGCACGCAGTATTTT | CASSPAGQGSTQYF
TRBJ2-1 | - | TRBD2 | TRBV7-2 | TGTGCCAGCAGCTTCGGGGGGGACTACAATGAGCAGTTCTTC | CASSFGGDYNEQFF
TRBJ2-5 | - | TRBD2 | TRBV2 | TGTGCCAGCCGGACTAGCGGAAAAGAGACCCAGTACTTC | CASRTSGKETQYF
TRBJ1-6 | - | - | TRBV5-5 | TGTGCCAGCAGCCCCCCCGCGGTGCATAATTCACCCCTCCACTTT | CASSPPAVHNSPLHF
TRBJ2-3 | - | - | TRBV4-1 | TGCGCCAGCAGCCAAGATAGTACAGATACGCAGTATTTT | CASSQDSTDTQYF
TRBJ2-3 | - | TRBD2 | TRBV27 | TGTGCCAGCAGCTCCGGCGGGGGGCGCGCCACAGATACGCAGTATTTT | CASSSGGGRATDTQYF
TRBJ2-7 | - | - | TRBV7-2 | TGTGCCAGCAGTCGGGTAACCGGGACATCCTACGAGCAGTACTTC | CASSRVTGTSYEQYF
TRBJ1-1 | - | - | TRBV2 | TGTGCCAGCAGCGGGGGTGGGACCAATCACGAAGCTTTCTTT | CASSGGGTNHEAFF
TRBJ1-5 | - | - | TRBV5-4 | TGTGCCAGCAGCCTGGGCCCCCAGGGACAGCCCCAGCATTTT | CASSLGPQGQPQHF